The present T cell receptor beta chain was sequenced within a study of T cell repertoires in cytomegalovirus infection. As for the study in general: Epitope selection comprised recently identified HLA-C-restricted CMV epitopes and well-studied HLA-B-restricted CMV epitopes. In public TCR beta signatures, there were indications of both CMV infection and matching HLA type.

A note on this clonotype: Its specificity is not known.

Study-level results: Carriers of CMV and the relevant HLA type were discriminated by public TCR beta frequency. There were HLA-C-restricted CMV-specific TCR beta clonotypes dominating the ex vivo response.

TCRdb re-derived calls from the reads in MiXCR, one entry per CDR3 protein. The data contain 300,000 to 400,000 distinct CDR3 sequences, around 29% of them singletons. This sequence originates from a human donor in good health (CMV status not recorded). Some clones in this sample may be carry-over from other donors' samples. Sequenced material: cultured PBMCs, taken from culture after CMV antigen stimulation.

CDR3 residues: CASSWGTGQETQYF. DNA for the CDR3: TGTGCCAGCAGTTGGGGGACAGGGCAAGAGACCCAGTACTTC. This chain joins TRBV6-9 and TRBJ2-5; 9 bases line up with TRBD1. Germline CDR1 is MNHGY and CDR2 is SVAAGI. The CDR3 totals 14 residues. Losses at the gene ends were 4 bases for V and 2 bases for J; bases not matched to a gene: 2.